This T cell receptor (beta chain) originates from a study of PD-1 blockade in classical Hodgkin lymphoma. Across the whole study: Nivolumab 3 mg/kg was given intravenously every 2 weeks.

The patients all showed relapse after autologous stem cell transplantation, while their brentuximab vedotin exposure varied. Per germline, CDR1 LGHNA and CDR2 YSLEER. CDR3 length: 16 residues. V lost 4 bases and J lost 7; bases outside the gene matches: 13. Clones were sequenced by immunoSEQ multiplex PCR, and TCRdb holds only the in-frame ones, with some missing. The table includes around 41,000 clones, around 76% detected once. The sequencing used peripheral blood mononuclear cells (PBMCs), collected before the second cycle of nivolumab. The clonotype originates from a human donor with classical Hodgkin lymphoma. The V and J genes are TRBV4-3 and TRBJ1-3, with 7 bases identical to TRBD1. The CDR3 reads CASSLGGGGVGNTIYF. The CDR3 bases are TGCGCCAGCAGCCTCGGCGGAGGGGGCGTCGGGAACACCATATATTTT.